This T cell receptor beta chain originates from a study of T-cell reconstitution after alpha-beta-depleted transplantation in children. Preparation of the TCRbeta library was carried out with unique molecular identifiers. TCRdb fed the PCR reads into MiXCR, producing one record per CDR3 protein. The sample carries about a million distinct CDR3 sequences, 25% to 30% recorded once. The starting material was PBMCs, mostly from graft donor cells, obtained 360 days after TCRalphabeta/CD19-depleted stem cell transplant. The origin of this receptor is a boy younger than two who had a stem cell transplant for SCID, so the T cells may come from the graft donor.

CDR3 in amino acids: CATSRDPGGGELFF. The CDR3 DNA reads as TGTGCCACCAGCAGAGATCCGGGAGGCGGGGAGCTGTTTTTT. V is TRBV15 and J is TRBJ2-2; 7 nucleotides agree with TRBD2. Losses at the gene ends were 0 bases for V and 7 bases for J; bases not matched to a gene: 2. CDR1 and CDR2 from the germline V gene are LNHNV and YYDKDF (reference sequence). The CDR3 covers 14 residues.